This T cell receptor (beta chain) comes out of a study of cytomegalovirus exposure and HLA in healthy donors. Germline loops: CDR1 SGDLS, CDR2 YYNGEE. The CDR3 is 16 residues long. Between the trimmed V and J ends, which lost 5 bases and 4 bases, there was a span of 16 bases. The PCR ran on 60 Vbeta and 13 Jbeta primers. Here immunoSEQ multiplex PCR was the method, and the copy in TCRdb shows in-frame clones only, minus some. The profile shows 150,000 to 200,000 clones, around 74% of them singletons. This clone was counted between two and nine times. The rearrangement uses TRBV9 and TRBJ2-6; D is possibly TRBD2 (5 bases). Sequencing was performed on PBMCs. This clonotype was obtained from a female donor in good health and CMV-seronegative. CDR3: CASRNDRGPGANVLTF. As DNA, the CDR3 is TGTGCCAGCAGAAACGACCGGGGTCCGGGGGCCAACGTCCTGACTTTC.